This T cell receptor (beta chain) was recovered during a study of T-cell memory formation after mild COVID-19. Study summary: Clusters were largely donor specific.

This clonotype was seen only once. Its specificity is not known. Study observations and caveats: Most CD4+ clones that shrank were in CM and EM, while CD8+ ones turned up in EMRA. Clones that contracted from day 15 to 85 had balanced CD4/CD8; later expanders were CD4+ biased. For second-wave clones that peaked at day 37, SARS-CoV-2 specificity went unverified.

The CDR3 contains 16 residues. Germline V gene data show CDR1 as SGHVS and CDR2 as FQNEAQ. V dropped 5 bases and J dropped 0 bases, with 14 bases sitting between them. TCRdb re-analysed the 5' RACE reads in MiXCR, keeping a single row per CDR3 protein. The table has hundreds of thousands of distinct CDR3 sequences, under 25% seen once. The chain employs TRBV7-8 and TRBJ1-3; perhaps TRBD1 as D (6 bases). Sequenced: PBMCs or a T cell subset sorted from them (not recorded which). The source of this sequence is a man aged 18 to 29 who had mild COVID-19 (a few samples of this study predate the infection). Cell type and time point are not known. The CDR3 reads CASSTHRDISGNTIYF. CDR3 coding DNA: TGTGCCAGCAGCACGCACCGGGACATCTCTGGAAACACCATATATTTT. The full variable domain, in which reference TRBV7-8 and TRBJ1-3 provide the parts outside the CDR3, is GAGVSQSPRYKVAKRGQDVALRCDPISGHVSLFWYQQALGQGPEFLTYFQNEAQLDKSGLPSDRFFAERPEGSVSTLKIQRTQQEDSAVYLCASSTHRDISGNTIYFGEGSWLTVV.